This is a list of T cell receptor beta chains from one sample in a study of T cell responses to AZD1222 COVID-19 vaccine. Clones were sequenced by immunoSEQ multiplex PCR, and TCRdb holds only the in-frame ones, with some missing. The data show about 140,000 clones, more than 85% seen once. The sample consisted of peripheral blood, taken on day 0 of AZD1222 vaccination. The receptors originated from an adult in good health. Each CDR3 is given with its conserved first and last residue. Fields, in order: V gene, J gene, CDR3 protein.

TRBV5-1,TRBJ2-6,CASSLRGANVLTF
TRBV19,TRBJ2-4,CASSIGALRTGGAKNIQYF
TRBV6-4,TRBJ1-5,CASSEDNNQPQHF
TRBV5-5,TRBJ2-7,CASSWEGLANYEQYF
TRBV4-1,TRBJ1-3,CASSQVGRNSGNTIYF
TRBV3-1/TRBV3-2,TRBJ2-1,CASGVQVFPSSYNEQFF
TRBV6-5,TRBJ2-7,CASRTSSSYEQYF
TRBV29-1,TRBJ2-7,CSVEGGQGNEQYF
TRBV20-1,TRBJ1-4,CSASREKLFF
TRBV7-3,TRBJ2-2,CASSFVGQSNTGELFF
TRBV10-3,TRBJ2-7,CAISEEGTGMVYEQYF
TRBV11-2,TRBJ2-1,CASSLGASYNEQFF
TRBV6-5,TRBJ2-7,CASKRTSGVYEQYF
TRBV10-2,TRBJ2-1,CASSPGLAGSYNEQFF
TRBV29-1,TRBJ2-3,CSVFGTGAVADTQYF
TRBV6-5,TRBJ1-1,CASSHSRLSNTEAFF